Listed here are 30 T cell receptor beta chains from one sample, sequenced in a study of shared clonotypes between healthy human individuals. The assay was immunoSEQ multiplex PCR, and TCRdb's table has in-frame clones only and misses some. The sample comprises about 480,000 clones, over 60% of which are singletons, and around 12% rests with the top ten. The sequenced sample consisted of PBMCs. The source of these receptors is a woman in her thirties or forties in good health. Some clones in this sample may be carry-over from other donors' samples.

This chain links TRBV6-5 with TRBJ2-1; no reliable D call. This CDR3 is built from 14 residues. In germline, CDR1 is MNHEY, CDR2 SVGAGI. V was clipped by 0 bases and J by 8 bases, with 11 bases between them. The CDR3 DNA sequence: TGTGCCAGCAGTTACTCGGATTTAGGATATGAGCAGTTCTTC. It encodes CASSYSDLGYEQFF.

The chain uses TRBV18 and TRBJ1-3; 9 bases agree with TRBD1. CDR3 length equals 15 residues. Per germline, CDR1 KGHSH and CDR2 LQKENI. V trimming: 4 bases; J trimming: 4 bases; junction bases outside the gene matches: 5. Here the CDR3 reads CASSLRTGVGNTIYF. The CDR3 DNA sequence: TGTGCCAGCTCACTACGGACAGGGGTCGGAAACACCATATATTTT.

This clone has more than one count but fewer than ten. This chain joins TRBV27 and TRBJ1-2, with TRBD1 matching over 10 bases. Germline V gene lookup returns CDR1 MNHEY and CDR2 SMNVEV (reference sequence). CDR3 length equals 15 residues. Trimming at V came to 6 bases and at J to 8 bases, leaving 12 bases not matched to a gene. Written as DNA, the CDR3 is TGTGCCAGCAGGACTCCCCGGACAGGGGGTTACGGCTACACCTTC. This sequence encodes CASRTPRTGGYGYTF.

Concerning this clone: The junction differs from germline at one of its ends, possibly a read error. The V and J genes are TRBV10-3 and TRBJ1-1; D is unresolved. Germline CDR1 and CDR2: ENHRY and SYGVKD. The CDR3 runs 16 residues. DNA of the CDR3: TGTGCCAGCAGTTACTCGGGCGGAGGACCGAACACTGAAGCTTTCTTT. The encoded protein is CASSYSGGGPNTEAFF.

The rearrangement links TRBV7-3 to TRBJ2-1, with D unclear. The CDR3 length is 15 residues. Germline values: CDR1 SGHTA, CDR2 FQGTGA. Trimming removed 5 bases from V and 1 base from J, with 12 bases in between. DNA for the CDR3: TGTGCCAGCAGCCCTGACATCTCTTCCTACAATGAGCAGTTCTTC. Translating it yields CASSPDISSYNEQFF.

The chain uses TRBV6-5 and TRBJ2-7; D not certain. Germline V lookup: CDR1 MNHEY, CDR2 SVGAGI. This CDR3 contains 13 residues. Trimming took 2 bases from V and 4 from J, leaving 9 bases between them. CDR3 in DNA: TGTGCCAGCAGTTACGGGTCGTTTTACGAGCAGTACTTC. Amino acids: CASSYGSFYEQYF.

The rearrangement joins TRBV4-1 to TRBJ2-5, with 7 nucleotides matching TRBD1. CDR3 length equals 14 residues. CDR1 is MGHRA, CDR2 YSYEKL, per germline. After removal of 0 bases from V and 2 bases from J, the junction contained 0 bases not matched to a gene. The CDR3 bases are TGCGCCAGCAGCCAAGAGGGACAGCAAGAGACCCAGTACTTC. Its protein is CASSQEGQQETQYF.

The CDR3 is CASSQATAGTNLPYEQYF. The CDR3 region has the DNA TGCGCCAGCAGCCAAGCTACGGCCGGGACTAACCTACCCTACGAGCAGTACTTC. This chain uses TRBV4-1 with TRBJ2-7; TRBD2 agrees at 7 bases. There are 18 residues in the CDR3. Trimming at V came to 1 base and at J to 2 bases, leaving 14 bases not matched to a gene. Per the germline V gene, CDR1 is MGHRA and CDR2 is YSYEKL.

This CDR3 is CASSSTGLANYGYTF. CDR3 DNA: TGTGCCAGCTCATCGACAGGGCTAGCTAACTATGGCTACACCTTC. The rearrangement joins TRBV18 to TRBJ1-2; 7 bases line up with TRBD1. Germline trimming cut 5 bases from V and 0 bases from J; bases unmatched to any gene: 6. Germline V gene lookup returns CDR1 KGHSH and CDR2 LQKENI. The CDR3 consists of 15 residues.

The rearrangement uses TRBV27 and TRBJ2-7; weak D call: TRBD2 (6 bases). CDR3 size: 12 residues. V lost 3 bases, J lost 7 bases, and 10 bases lay in between. Per germline, CDR1 MNHEY and CDR2 SMNVEV (reference sequence). The CDR3 nucleotides read TGTGCCAGCAGTTTCTCGGGGAGGGAGCAGTACTTC. Translation: CASSFSGREQYF.

This chain connects TRBV5-5 to TRBJ2-5, with no clear D. The V gene's germline CDR1 is SGHKS and CDR2 YYEKEE (reference sequence). Trimming removed 0 bases from V and 5 bases from J, with 14 bases in between. The CDR3 has 15 amino acids. CDR3 DNA sequence: TGTGCCAGCAGCTTGGTGGGTCGACCGGTGGAGACCCAGTACTTC. Amino acid sequence: CASSLVGRPVETQYF.

This chain connects TRBV2 to TRBJ1-5; 8 bases are a match to TRBD1. This CDR3 comprises 15 residues. After removal of 5 bases from V and 7 bases from J, the junction contained 10 bases not matched to a gene. Looked up from germline, CDR1 is SNHLY and CDR2 is FYNNEI. CDR3 sequence (DNA): TGTGCCAGCAGTCCCTTCCTTGGGACAGGCCAGCCCCAGCATTTT. It yields the protein CASSPFLGTGQPQHF.

The chain has TRBV7-2 and TRBJ2-3, with 10 bases aligning to TRBD2. Germline CDR1 reads SGHTA; CDR2 reads FQGNSA. CDR3 size: 18 residues. Trimming cost V 1 base and J 4 bases; bases outside gene matches: 11. For the CDR3, the DNA is TGTGCCAGCAGCTTAGTAGTTGGAGCGGGAGGGCCGGCAGATACGCAGTATTTT. Its translation: CASSLVVGAGGPADTQYF.

This rearrangement joins TRBV27 to TRBJ2-7, with D maybe TRBD1 (6 bases). Trimming pared 2 bases from V and 3 bases from J, leaving 14 bases between. The CDR3 totals 15 residues. Germline V gene lookup returns CDR1 MNHEY and CDR2 SMNVEV (reference sequence). The CDR3 loop is CASSLMAGAYYEQYF. In nucleotides, the CDR3 is TGTGCCAGCAGTTTAATGGCAGGGGCGTACTACGAGCAGTACTTC.

The chain carries TRBV2 and TRBJ2-7; TRBD1 is a possible D gene (5 bases). Trimming took off 6 bases at V and 2 bases at J, with 11 bases between the two ends. The CDR3 is 13 amino acids. Per germline, CDR1 SNHLY and CDR2 FYNNEI. Written as DNA, the CDR3 is TGTGCCAGCAGGGACACCCGAACCTACGAGCAGTACTTC. Translation gives CASRDTRTYEQYF.

The gene calls are TRBV28 and TRBJ2-1; 10 bases are shared with TRBD2. The CDR3 spans 14 residues. Germline V lookup: CDR1 MDHEN, CDR2 SYDVKM. Losses at the gene ends were 8 bases for V and 7 bases for J; bases not matched to a gene: 8. The CDR3 region has the DNA TGTGCCAGCGTTGGGGCTAGCGGGAGTAATGAGCAGTTCTTC. Translation: CASVGASGSNEQFF.

This chain uses TRBV15 with TRBJ2-5; D ambiguous. The CDR3 is made up of 15 amino acids. Germline V gives CDR1 LNHNV, CDR2 YYDKDF (reference sequence). Trimming cost V 0 bases and J 5 bases, with 13 bases left between them. CDR3 DNA: TGTGCCACCAGCAGAGATCCAATAGCTGGGGAGACCCAGTACTTC. This encodes CATSRDPIAGETQYF.

The chain carries TRBV2 and TRBJ2-1; D uncertain. The germline V gene encodes CDR1 SNHLY and CDR2 FYNNEI. The length of the CDR3 is 12 residues. V dropped 3 bases and J dropped 7 bases, with 7 bases sitting between them. In DNA, the CDR3 is TGTGCCAGCAGTGAGGGTCGAAATGAGCAGTTCTTC. It yields the protein CASSEGRNEQFF.

The chain carries TRBV27 and TRBJ2-1, with 10 bases lining up with TRBD2. With V trimmed by 4 bases and J by 4 bases, 16 bases remained unmatched. Germline values: CDR1 MNHEY, CDR2 SMNVEV (reference sequence). The CDR3 has 19 amino acids. The CDR3 loop reads CASSSQEPGLARAYNEQFF. In DNA form, the CDR3 reads TGTGCCAGCAGTTCTCAGGAACCGGGACTAGCGAGGGCGTACAATGAGCAGTTCTTC.

This clone has only one observation. V and J are TRBV6-1 and TRBJ1-2; D uncertain. Looked up from germline, CDR1 is MNHNS and CDR2 is SASEGT. The V end lost 2 bases, the J end lost 8 bases, and 12 bases lay between the germline ends. The CDR3 extends over 13 amino acids. In nucleotides, the CDR3 is TGTGCCAGCAGTGAAAGAGGAGACGTCGGCTACACCTTC. Translation: CASSERGDVGYTF.

This sequence joins TRBV5-1 and TRBJ1-1; D unresolved. Germline V gene lookup returns CDR1 SGHRS and CDR2 YFSETQ. Trimming stripped 2 bases from V and 0 bases from J, with 11 bases between. The CDR3 contains 15 residues. CDR3: CASSFGSQMNTEAFF. CDR3 nucleotide sequence: TGCGCCAGCAGCTTTGGCTCACAAATGAACACTGAAGCTTTCTTT.

This chain connects TRBV19 to TRBJ2-2, with 12 nucleotides matching TRBD1. With V trimmed by 4 bases and J by 10 bases, 4 bases remained unmatched. The CDR3 contains 14 residues. In germline, CDR1 is LNHDA, CDR2 SQIVND (reference sequence). As DNA, the CDR3 is TGTGCCAGTAGTACCGGGACAGGGGGCGCGGAGCTGTTTTTT. Protein product: CASSTGTGGAELFF.

This chain uses TRBV7-2 with TRBJ1-2, with 9 bases matching TRBD1. The CDR3 consists of 16 residues. V trimming: 5 bases; J trimming: 7 bases; junction bases outside the gene matches: 14. In germline, CDR1 is SGHTA, CDR2 FQGNSA. CDR3 in amino acids: CASSPIGGQGFSGYTF. In DNA form, the CDR3 reads TGTGCCAGCAGCCCAATCGGGGGACAGGGATTCAGTGGCTACACCTTC.

The chain links TRBV7-9 to TRBJ2-2, with TRBD1 identical over 8 bases. This CDR3 is built from 15 residues. After removal of 5 bases from V and 1 base from J, the junction contained 3 bases not matched to a gene. Germline loops: CDR1 SEHNR, CDR2 FQNEAQ (reference sequence). CDR3 DNA sequence: TGTGCCAGCAGCGTGGGGACAGGGAACACCGGGGAGCTGTTTTTT. Its translation is CASSVGTGNTGELFF.

The chain uses TRBV19 and TRBJ1-2, with TRBD1 matching 8 bases. The CDR3 spans 16 residues. Germline V CDR1 and CDR2: LNHDA, SQIVND (reference sequence). V shed 3 bases, J shed 0 bases, and the junction held 6 bases outside the gene matches. CDR3 in DNA: TGTGCCAGTAGTATCGGGACAGGTGTTACTAACTATGGCTACACCTTC. This translates into CASSIGTGVTNYGYTF.

V gene TRBV4-1 combines with J gene TRBJ2-2; possible D gene TRBD2, 5 bases. Germline V gene sequence: CDR1 MGHRA, CDR2 YSYEKL. Between the trimmed V and J ends, which lost 0 bases and 6 bases, there was a span of 14 bases. The CDR3 covers 16 residues. DNA for the CDR3: TGCGCCAGCAGCCAAGAGCTCTGGACTCTTTCCGGGGAGCTGTTTTTT. Encoded protein: CASSQELWTLSGELFF.

This clone was observed a single time. V usage is TRBV5-6 and J usage is TRBJ1-4, with a weak D call TRBD1 (6 bases). The CDR3 runs to 15 residues. CDR1 and CDR2 from the germline V gene are SGHDT and YYEEEE. The ends were cut back, 4 bases at V and 8 bases at J, with 18 bases in the middle. CDR3 sequence reads: CASSPAGGPREKLFF. CDR3 bases: TGTGCCAGCAGCCCAGCGGGGGGGCCGAGGGAAAAACTGTTTTTT.

V is TRBV27 and J is TRBJ1-6; 7 positions agree with TRBD1. Per germline, CDR1 MNHEY and CDR2 SMNVEV (reference sequence). CDR3 length equals 16 residues. Germline trimming cut 4 bases from V and 4 bases from J; bases unmatched to any gene: 7. The CDR3 nucleotides read TGTGCCAGCAGTTCGAGGACAGGATCTTATAATTCACCCCTCCACTTT. Its protein product is CASSSRTGSYNSPLHF.

The J gene is TRBJ2-7, the V gene TRBV7-9; 9 bases agree with TRBD2. Germline V lookup: CDR1 SEHNR, CDR2 FQNEAQ (reference sequence). CDR3 length: 16 amino acids. With V trimmed by 5 bases and J by 5 bases, 13 bases remained unmatched. Here the CDR3 DNA reads TGTGCCAGCAGCACCCTAGTCTTGGGCGGGAGGGACGAGCAGTACTTC. Encoded protein: CASSTLVLGGRDEQYF.

J is TRBJ2-7 and V is TRBV29-1; 12 positions match TRBD1. This CDR3 spans 14 amino acids. Germline CDR1 and CDR2: SQVTM and ANQGSEA. J lost 8 bases, V lost 5 bases, and 10 bases had no gene match. In DNA, the CDR3 is TGCAGCGTTTCCTCCGGGACAGGGGGCTCTCAGCAGTACTTC. Its protein is CSVSSGTGGSQQYF.